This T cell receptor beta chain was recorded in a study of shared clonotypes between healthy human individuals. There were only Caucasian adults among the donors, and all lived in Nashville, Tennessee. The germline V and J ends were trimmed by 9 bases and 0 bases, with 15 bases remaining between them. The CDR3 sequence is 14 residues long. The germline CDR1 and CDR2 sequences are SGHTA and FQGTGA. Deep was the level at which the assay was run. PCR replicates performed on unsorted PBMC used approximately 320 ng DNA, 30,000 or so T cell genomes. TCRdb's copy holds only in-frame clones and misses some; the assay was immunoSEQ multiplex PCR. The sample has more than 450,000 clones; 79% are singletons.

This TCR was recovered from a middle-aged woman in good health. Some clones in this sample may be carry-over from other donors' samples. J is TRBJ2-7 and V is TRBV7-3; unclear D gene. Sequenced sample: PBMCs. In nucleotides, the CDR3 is TGTGCCAGGGGCACCGAATCCTACTCCTACGAGCAGTACTTC. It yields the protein CARGTESYSYEQYF.